This T cell receptor beta chain appears in the sequencing data of a study of neoadjuvant nivolumab and ipilimumab in lung cancer. Study outcomes and limitations: Pathologic regression was not significantly tied to TCR clonality. Compared with tumor-adjacent uninvolved lung, resected tumors showed greater richness and clonality. A small number of samples were TCR sequenced.

Concerning this clone itself: Its cognate antigen is unknown.

This CDR3 is built from 17 residues. Germline values: CDR1 MNHEY, CDR2 SMNVEV (reference sequence). Deletions cut 6 bases from V and 9 bases from J, with 27 bases between. Sequencing was performed with immunoSEQ multiplex PCR; in TCRdb, only in-frame clones are kept and a portion is missing. The data show about 18,000 clones, about 90% seen once. The J gene is TRBJ2-1, the V gene TRBV27; no clear D. The receptor was derived from an adult with non-small cell lung cancer. The sequenced sample was peripheral blood, obtained before neoadjuvant nivolumab, alone or with ipilimumab. DNA for the CDR3: TGTGCCAGCAGACATCTGGGGATGACTGGGCCCTTCGGTGAGCAGTTCTTC. Translating gives CASRHLGMTGPFGEQFF.